Listed here are 3 T cell receptor beta chains from one sample, sequenced in a study of technical replicates of blood from a handful of donors (dated by TCRdb to the late 2010s). The library was obtained by the immunoSEQ multiplex PCR assay. What TCRdb holds here is the immuneACCESS table cut down to in-frame rearrangements. Part of the clones is not present; checked against another copy, under half of the missing clones reflect an unresolved V gene, and the others are unexplained. This sample is represented by tens of thousands of clones; about 98% of them were singletons. 0.16% of the sample goes to the ten largest clones. Sequencing was performed on T cells isolated from PBMCs. These receptors all come from a human donor in good health.

In its sample, this clone was seen once. The rearrangement joins TRBV27 to TRBJ1-4; D call uncertain. The CDR3 has 14 residues. V was shortened by 3 bases and J by 6 bases, with 11 bases between the two germline ends. Germline V lookup: CDR1 MNHEY, CDR2 SMNVEV (reference sequence). For the CDR3, the DNA is TGTGCCAGCAGTTTCGCGGGTGTATATGAAAAACTGTTTTTT. Translated, it gives CASSFAGVYEKLFF. The variable domain in full, with the rest retrieved from reference TRBV27 and TRBJ1-4, is EAQVTQNPRYLITVTGKKLTVTCSQNMNHEYMSWYRQDPGLGLRQIYYSMNVEVTDKGDVPEGYKVSRKEKRNFPLILESPSPNQTSLYFCASSFAGVYEKLFFGSGTQLSVL.

The chain recombines TRBV11-3 with TRBJ2-7; 9 bases match TRBD1. CDR3 size: 14 residues. V shed 0 bases, J shed 4 bases, and the junction held 1 base outside the gene matches. Germline V CDR1 and CDR2: SGHNT, YENEEA. CDR3 coding DNA: TGTGCCAGCAGCTTAGAGGACAGGGGTTACGAGCAGTACTTC. Residues: CASSLEDRGYEQYF.

The rearrangement joins TRBV9 to TRBJ2-6; D is unclear. Trimming stripped 4 bases from V and 0 bases from J, with 8 bases between. CDR3 length: 15 amino acids. CDR1 SGDLS and CDR2 YYNGEE come from the germline V gene. Written as DNA, the CDR3 is TGTGCCAGCAGCCCCCCCAACTCTGGGGCCAACGTCCTGACTTTC. Residues: CASSPPNSGANVLTF.